Given below is one TCR beta chain in context. Antigen unknown. According to the study, TCR beta libraries were built with iRepertoire HTBI primers and CDR3-region Arm-PCR. MiXCR, applied by TCRdb to the multiplex PCR reads, yields one record per CDR3 protein. Of some 420,000 distinct CDR3 sequences listed, 22% are singletons. These data are taken from a study of regulatory T cells in long-lasting Graves disease. Overall study: Persistence in Graves' disease denoted antithyroid drug use beyond 5 years alongside positive TSH receptor antibodies.

Findings and caveats of the study: Having few samples may have compromised the accuracy.

The CDR3 extends over 15 amino acids. The germline V gene has CDR1 SGHDN and CDR2 FVKESK. Trimming pared 0 bases from V and 0 bases from J, leaving 3 bases between. This sample's time point: persistent/refractory GD, antithyroid drugs over 5 years with positive TRAb. The TCR library used RNA extracted from PBMCs. The V gene is TRBV14, the J gene TRBJ2-6; unclear D gene. The starting material was peripheral blood mononuclear cells (PBMCs), obtained when the disease was refractory, from a patient treated with antithyroid drugs. This TCR was recovered from a female donor with Graves disease. CDR3 sequence (DNA): TGTGCCAGCAGCCAAGATTTCTCTGGGGCCAACGTCCTGACTTTC. Its protein is CASSQDFSGANVLTF. Based on the CDR3 plus reference TRBV14 and TRBJ2-6, the full variable domain is EAGVTQFPSHSVIEKGQTVTLRCDPISGHDNLYWYRRVMGKEIKFLLHFVKESKQDESGMPNNRFLAERTGGTYSTLKVQPAELEDSGVYFCASSQDFSGANVLTFGAGSRLTVL.